The clone carrying this T cell receptor (beta chain) was recorded many times. As part of library construction, unique molecular identifiers were attached to individual cDNA molecules. MiXCR, applied by TCRdb to the 5' RACE reads, yields one record per CDR3 protein. The sample consists of some 36,000 distinct CDR3 sequences, about 6.8% of them appearing once. Germline loops: CDR1 DFQATT, CDR2 SNEGSKA (reference sequence). This CDR3 is built from 12 residues. V lost 5 bases and J 0 bases, leaving 7 bases between the germline ends. This sample was taken from a study of early T cells in non-severe SARS-CoV-2 infection. Study background: Bulk RNA isolated from unsorted whole blood underwent sequencing; chains were not paired.

The clonotype was recovered from an adult who was a healthcare worker with PCR-confirmed SARS-CoV-2 infection or an uninfected control (not recorded which). Sequenced here: whole blood, sampled at baseline. The chain links TRBV20-1 to TRBJ1-2, with D uncertain. CDR3 amino acids: CSALHPNYGYTF. CDR3 nucleotide sequence: TGCAGTGCTCTACATCCTAACTATGGCTACACCTTC.